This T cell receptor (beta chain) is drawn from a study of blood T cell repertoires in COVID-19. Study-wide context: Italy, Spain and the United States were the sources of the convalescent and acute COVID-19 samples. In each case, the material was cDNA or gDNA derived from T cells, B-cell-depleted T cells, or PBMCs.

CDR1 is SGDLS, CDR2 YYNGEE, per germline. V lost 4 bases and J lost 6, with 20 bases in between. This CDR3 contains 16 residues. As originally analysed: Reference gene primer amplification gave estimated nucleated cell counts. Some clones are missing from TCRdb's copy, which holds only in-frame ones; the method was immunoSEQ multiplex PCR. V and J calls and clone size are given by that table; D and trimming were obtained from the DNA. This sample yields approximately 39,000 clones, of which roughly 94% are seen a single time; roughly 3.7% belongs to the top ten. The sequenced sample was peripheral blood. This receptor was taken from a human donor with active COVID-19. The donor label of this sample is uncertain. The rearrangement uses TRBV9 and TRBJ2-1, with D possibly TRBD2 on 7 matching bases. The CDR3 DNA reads TGTGCCAGCAGCCTCCCCGGGGGGCTAGCTGGCAATGAGCAGTTCTTC. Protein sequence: CASSLPGGLAGNEQFF.